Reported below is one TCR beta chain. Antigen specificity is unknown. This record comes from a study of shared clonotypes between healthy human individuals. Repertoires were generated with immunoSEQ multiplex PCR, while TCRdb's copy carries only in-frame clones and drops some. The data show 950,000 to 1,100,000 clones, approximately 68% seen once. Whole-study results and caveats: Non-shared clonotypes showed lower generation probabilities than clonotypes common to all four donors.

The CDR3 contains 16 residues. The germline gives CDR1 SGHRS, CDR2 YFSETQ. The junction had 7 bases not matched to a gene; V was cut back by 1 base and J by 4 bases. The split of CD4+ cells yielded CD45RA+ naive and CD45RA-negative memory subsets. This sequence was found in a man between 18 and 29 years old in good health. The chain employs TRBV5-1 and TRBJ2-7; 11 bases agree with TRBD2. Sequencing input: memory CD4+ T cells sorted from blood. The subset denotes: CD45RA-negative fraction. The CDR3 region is CASSLPGTSGSYEQYF. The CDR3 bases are TGCGCCAGCAGCTTGCCGGGGACTAGCGGATCTTACGAGCAGTACTTC.